A selection of T cell receptor beta chains follows, all from one sample in a study of OX40 agonist ivuxolimab in advanced cancers. Profiled with immunoSEQ multiplex PCR; TCRdb holds only in-frame clones, not every one. Of roughly 29,000 clones in the sample, about 86% were seen once. Sequencing used CD4+ or CD8+ T cells sorted from blood, obtained in a trial of the OX40 agonist ivuxolimab. The receptors originated from an adult with an advanced solid tumor such as melanoma, head and neck, liver or kidney cancer. The CDR3 runs from the conserved cysteine through the conserved F or W. Fields, in order: clone size, D gene, V gene, J gene, CDR3 protein, CDR3 DNA. D genes are given only for firm matches. Not all rows give a size; the values are once, few, many and, for expanded clones, a class.

clone_size: NA; d_call: NA; v_call: TRBV7-8; j_call: TRBJ2-5; cdr3_aa: CASSPPRAVPFQETQYF; cdr3_nt: TGTGCCAGCAGCCCCCCTAGGGCAGTCCCCTTCCAAGAGACCCAGTACTTC
clone_size: NA; d_call: NA; v_call: TRBV30; j_call: TRBJ1-1; cdr3_aa: CAWSIIQGSEAFF; cdr3_nt: TGTGCCTGGAGTATTATTCAGGGGAGCGAAGCTTTCTTT
clone_size: once; d_call: TRBD1; v_call: TRBV29-1; j_call: TRBJ1-2; cdr3_aa: CSVLTGENYGYTF; cdr3_nt: TGCAGCGTTTTGACAGGGGAAAACTATGGCTACACCTTC
clone_size: NA; d_call: TRBD1; v_call: TRBV5-6; j_call: TRBJ1-2; cdr3_aa: CASSRGQGAAGYTF; cdr3_nt: TGTGCCAGCAGCAGAGGACAGGGTGCCGCTGGCTACACCTTC
clone_size: NA; d_call: TRBD1; v_call: TRBV6-1; j_call: TRBJ1-5; cdr3_aa: CASSGDRTQHF; cdr3_nt: TGTGCCAGCAGCGGGGACAGAACTCAGCATTTT
clone_size: NA; d_call: TRBD1; v_call: TRBV18; j_call: TRBJ2-4; cdr3_aa: CASSPAGQAVYKNIQYF; cdr3_nt: TGTGCCAGCTCACCGGCCGGACAGGCGGTTTACAAAAACATTCAGTACTTC
clone_size: NA; d_call: NA; v_call: TRBV7-8; j_call: TRBJ1-6; cdr3_aa: CASSLYSLYNSPLHF; cdr3_nt: TGTGCCAGCAGCTTATACAGTCTCTATAATTCACCCCTCCACTTT
clone_size: NA; d_call: NA; v_call: TRBV9; j_call: TRBJ2-5; cdr3_aa: CASSAYIGETQYF; cdr3_nt: TGTGCCAGCAGCGCCTACATCGGGGAGACCCAGTACTTC
clone_size: once; d_call: NA; v_call: TRBV21-1; j_call: TRBJ2-7; cdr3_aa: CASSHLGVAGSSSYEQYF; cdr3_nt: TGTGCCAGCAGTCACTTAGGAGTAGCGGGGTCTTCCTCCTACGAGCAGTACTTC
clone_size: NA; d_call: NA; v_call: TRBV19; j_call: TRBJ2-4; cdr3_aa: CASQTVLAKNIQYF; cdr3_nt: TGTGCCAGTCAGACAGTTCTAGCCAAAAACATTCAGTACTTC
clone_size: NA; d_call: TRBD2; v_call: TRBV7-6; j_call: TRBJ2-1; cdr3_aa: CASSGRVTSGGARTYNEQFF; cdr3_nt: TGTGCCAGCAGCGGCCGGGTGACTAGCGGGGGGGCCCGGACCTACAATGAGCAGTTCTTC
clone_size: NA; d_call: TRBD2; v_call: TRBV7-2; j_call: TRBJ2-1; cdr3_aa: CASSPAGLAEYNEQFF; cdr3_nt: TGTGCCAGCAGCCCGGCGGGACTAGCGGAATACAATGAGCAGTTCTTC
clone_size: NA; d_call: NA; v_call: TRBV7-8; j_call: TRBJ2-7; cdr3_aa: CASSPSSRLSMSSYEQYF; cdr3_nt: TGTGCCAGCAGCCCGAGTTCTCGACTGAGCATGAGCTCCTACGAGCAGTACTTC
clone_size: once; d_call: TRBD2; v_call: TRBV28; j_call: TRBJ2-3; cdr3_aa: CASSLGQGGPLISTDTQYF; cdr3_nt: TGTGCCAGCAGTTTAGGGCAGGGAGGGCCTCTTATTAGCACAGATACGCAGTATTTT
clone_size: once; d_call: TRBD2; v_call: TRBV4-1; j_call: TRBJ2-1; cdr3_aa: CASSQEPGLAGYNEQFF; cdr3_nt: TGCGCCAGCAGCCAAGAACCTGGACTAGCGGGTTACAATGAGCAGTTCTTC
clone_size: NA; d_call: NA; v_call: TRBV6-5; j_call: TRBJ1-3; cdr3_aa: CASSGSSGNTIYF; cdr3_nt: TGTGCCAGCAGCGGGTCCTCTGGAAACACCATATATTTT
clone_size: NA; d_call: NA; v_call: TRBV27; j_call: TRBJ2-7; cdr3_aa: CASSLLDSYEQYF; cdr3_nt: TGTGCCAGCAGTTTACTAGACAGCTACGAGCAGTACTTC
clone_size: NA; d_call: NA; v_call: TRBV6-6; j_call: TRBJ2-7; cdr3_aa: CASSYSNPAEQYF; cdr3_nt: TGTGCCAGCAGTTACTCGAATCCTGCAGAGCAGTACTTC
clone_size: NA; d_call: NA; v_call: TRBV9; j_call: TRBJ1-5; cdr3_aa: CASSVGVGEGPNQPQHF; cdr3_nt: TGTGCCAGCAGCGTAGGGGTGGGAGAGGGGCCCAATCAGCCCCAGCATTTT
clone_size: NA; d_call: TRBD1; v_call: TRBV7-2; j_call: TRBJ1-2; cdr3_aa: CASSLGTGGSYGYTF; cdr3_nt: TGTGCCAGCAGCTTAGGGACAGGGGGCAGCTATGGCTACACCTTC
clone_size: NA; d_call: NA; v_call: TRBV27; j_call: TRBJ2-1; cdr3_aa: CAIEAGGGDNEQFF; cdr3_nt: TGTGCCATCGAGGCAGGTGGGGGTGACAATGAGCAGTTCTTC
clone_size: NA; d_call: NA; v_call: TRBV5-5; j_call: TRBJ2-7; cdr3_aa: CASSFPAADYEQYF; cdr3_nt: TGTGCCAGCAGCTTTCCGGCGGCGGACTACGAGCAGTACTTC
clone_size: NA; d_call: TRBD1; v_call: TRBV7-9; j_call: TRBJ1-1; cdr3_aa: CASSHPTGGPTEAFF; cdr3_nt: TGTGCCAGCAGCCATCCGACAGGGGGCCCCACTGAAGCTTTCTTT
clone_size: NA; d_call: NA; v_call: TRBV6-5; j_call: TRBJ1-1; cdr3_aa: CASSYGRGAEAFF; cdr3_nt: TGTGCCAGCAGTTACGGGAGAGGGGCTGAAGCTTTCTTT
clone_size: NA; d_call: TRBD1; v_call: TRBV9; j_call: TRBJ1-5; cdr3_aa: CASSDRDSWNQPQHF; cdr3_nt: TGTGCCAGCAGCGATAGGGACAGTTGGAATCAGCCCCAGCATTTT
clone_size: NA; d_call: NA; v_call: TRBV7-9; j_call: TRBJ1-1; cdr3_aa: CASSLGGGTEAFF; cdr3_nt: TGTGCCAGCAGCTTAGGGGGGGGCACCGAAGCTTTCTTT
clone_size: once; d_call: TRBD2; v_call: TRBV12-5; j_call: TRBJ2-2; cdr3_aa: CASGRHPGGGLATGELFF; cdr3_nt: TGTGCTAGTGGCCGCCACCCAGGAGGAGGACTAGCTACCGGGGAGCTGTTTTTT
clone_size: NA; d_call: NA; v_call: TRBV5-6; j_call: TRBJ2-1; cdr3_aa: CASSLGEANEQFF; cdr3_nt: TGTGCCAGCAGCTTGGGCGAGGCAAATGAGCAGTTCTTC
clone_size: NA; d_call: NA; v_call: TRBV4-1; j_call: TRBJ2-5; cdr3_aa: CASSQVRVAEETQYF; cdr3_nt: TGCGCCAGCAGCCAAGTACGGGTAGCCGAAGAGACCCAGTACTTC
clone_size: NA; d_call: NA; v_call: TRBV6-5; j_call: TRBJ2-2; cdr3_aa: CASSYEGGNTGELFF; cdr3_nt: TGTGCCAGCAGTTACGAGGGGGGCAACACCGGGGAGCTGTTTTTT
clone_size: NA; d_call: NA; v_call: TRBV10-3; j_call: TRBJ1-4; cdr3_aa: CAISELGATNEKLFF; cdr3_nt: TGTGCCATCAGTGAGCTTGGAGCAACTAATGAAAAACTGTTTTTT
clone_size: NA; d_call: NA; v_call: TRBV9; j_call: TRBJ1-2; cdr3_aa: CASSANGAVGYTF; cdr3_nt: TGTGCCAGCAGCGCCAATGGGGCTGTGGGCTACACCTTC
clone_size: NA; d_call: TRBD1; v_call: TRBV5-4; j_call: TRBJ2-7; cdr3_aa: CASSPGQGREQYF; cdr3_nt: TGTGCCAGCAGCCCGGGACAGGGCAGGGAGCAGTACTTC
clone_size: once; d_call: NA; v_call: TRBV4-1; j_call: TRBJ1-3; cdr3_aa: CASSQTLKISGNTIYF; cdr3_nt: TGCGCCAGCAGCCAAACCCTCAAGATCTCTGGAAACACCATATATTTT
clone_size: NA; d_call: NA; v_call: TRBV2; j_call: TRBJ1-5; cdr3_aa: CASSELYSNQPQHF; cdr3_nt: TGTGCCAGCAGTGAATTATATAGCAATCAGCCCCAGCATTTT
clone_size: NA; d_call: NA; v_call: TRBV7-9; j_call: TRBJ1-3; cdr3_aa: CASSWVRDSGNTIYF; cdr3_nt: TGTGCCAGCAGCTGGGTCCGGGACTCTGGAAACACCATATATTTT
clone_size: NA; d_call: TRBD1; v_call: TRBV28; j_call: TRBJ1-1; cdr3_aa: CASSYTGDTEAFF; cdr3_nt: TGTGCCAGCAGTTATACAGGGGACACTGAAGCTTTCTTT
clone_size: NA; d_call: NA; v_call: TRBV4-1; j_call: TRBJ1-2; cdr3_aa: CASSRPVETGGYTF; cdr3_nt: TGCGCCAGCAGCCGACCCGTGGAGACGGGGGGCTACACCTTC
clone_size: NA; d_call: NA; v_call: TRBV5-6; j_call: TRBJ2-3; cdr3_aa: CASSRYVDTQYF; cdr3_nt: TGTGCCAGCAGCCGGTACGTGGATACGCAGTATTTT
clone_size: NA; d_call: NA; v_call: TRBV4-1; j_call: TRBJ2-2; cdr3_aa: CASSQVGDTGELFF; cdr3_nt: TGCGCCAGCAGCCAAGTCGGGGACACCGGGGAGCTGTTTTTT
clone_size: few; d_call: NA; v_call: TRBV30; j_call: TRBJ1-1; cdr3_aa: CAWTVGGNTEAFF; cdr3_nt: TGTGCCTGGACGGTAGGGGGGAACACTGAAGCTTTCTTT
clone_size: NA; d_call: TRBD1; v_call: TRBV5-4; j_call: TRBJ2-5; cdr3_aa: CASSLQGGETQYF; cdr3_nt: TGTGCCAGCAGCTTGCAAGGGGGCGAGACCCAGTACTTC
clone_size: NA; d_call: NA; v_call: TRBV18; j_call: TRBJ1-2; cdr3_aa: CASSPGTDYGYTF; cdr3_nt: TGTGCCAGCTCGCCAGGGACGGACTATGGCTACACCTTC
clone_size: NA; d_call: TRBD2; v_call: TRBV27; j_call: TRBJ2-1; cdr3_aa: CASSSIAGPYNEQFF; cdr3_nt: TGTGCCAGCAGTTCCATAGCGGGGCCGTACAATGAGCAGTTCTTC
clone_size: NA; d_call: TRBD1; v_call: TRBV7-6; j_call: TRBJ1-5; cdr3_aa: CASSRGQGFRNQPQHF; cdr3_nt: TGTGCCAGCAGCAGAGGACAGGGGTTTCGCAATCAGCCCCAGCATTTT
clone_size: NA; d_call: NA; v_call: TRBV19; j_call: TRBJ1-6; cdr3_aa: CASSSDPRAPLHF; cdr3_nt: TGTGCCAGTAGTTCCGACCCACGGGCACCCCTCCACTTT
clone_size: NA; d_call: NA; v_call: TRBV27; j_call: TRBJ1-5; cdr3_aa: CASRLQGLNQPQHF; cdr3_nt: TGTGCCAGCAGGCTACAGGGACTCAATCAGCCCCAGCATTTT
clone_size: NA; d_call: TRBD1; v_call: TRBV4-1; j_call: TRBJ2-7; cdr3_aa: CASSQDRQGVGYEQYF; cdr3_nt: TGCGCCAGCAGCCAAGATCGACAGGGGGTGGGGTACGAGCAGTACTTC
clone_size: NA; d_call: NA; v_call: TRBV6-5; j_call: TRBJ2-1; cdr3_aa: CASSYSRQVGLFF; cdr3_nt: TGTGCCAGCAGTTACTCCCGACAGGTAGGACTGTTCTTC
clone_size: NA; d_call: TRBD1; v_call: TRBV6-9; j_call: TRBJ1-4; cdr3_aa: CASSLGKRGPGEKLFF; cdr3_nt: TGTGCCAGCAGTTTGGGAAAAAGGGGGCCGGGGGAAAAACTGTTTTTT
clone_size: NA; d_call: NA; v_call: TRBV19; j_call: TRBJ2-1; cdr3_aa: CASSIDLEYNEQFF; cdr3_nt: TGTGCCAGTAGTATAGATCTGGAGTACAATGAGCAGTTCTTC
clone_size: NA; d_call: NA; v_call: TRBV5-6; j_call: TRBJ2-5; cdr3_aa: CASEAGANRPQETQYF; cdr3_nt: TGTGCCAGCGAGGCCGGGGCGAATCGGCCCCAAGAGACCCAGTACTTC